The entry below describes one T cell receptor beta chain. The data were obtained in a study of blood T cells in healthy people across ages. Through a sample-barcoded 5' primer and a J-beta primer mix, a second PCR was run for roughly 6 to 11 cycles. From the 5' RACE reads, TCRdb called clonotypes with MiXCR, one entry per CDR3 protein. The sample carries 550,000 to 650,000 distinct CDR3 sequences, roughly a quarter recorded once. The germline gives CDR1 SQVTM, CDR2 ANQGSEA. The CDR3 runs 11 residues. Another study also made use of these data, one on T cells of mothers and their children.

The material sequenced was blood. The chain employs TRBV29-1 and TRBJ2-5; D gene unclear. The J call may be faulty, since TRBJ2-1 better matches the DNA end. The sequence came from a boy younger than 10 in good health. The CDR3 here is CSTRGLGEQFF. The CDR3 region has the DNA TGCAGCACCCGAGGTCTGGGGGAGCAGTTCTTC.